The clone carrying this TCR beta chain occurred a few times. This CDR3 has 13 residues. V shed 5 bases and J shed 1 base, with 6 bases lying between them. The V gene's germline CDR1 is MNHEY and CDR2 SMNVEV (reference sequence). Authors' processing steps: Estimation of nucleated cell counts relied on the amplification of reference gene primers. Generated by immunoSEQ multiplex PCR, the TCRdb table keeps only in-frame clones and is missing some. V, J and clone size were drawn from that table, and D and trimming were deduced from the DNA. The sample holds more than 110,000 clones, roughly 89% seen once. This sample was included in a study of blood T cell repertoires in COVID-19.

This receptor was identified in a woman aged 40 to 50 with acute or convalescent COVID-19. Sequenced sample: peripheral blood. V is TRBV27 and J is TRBJ1-3, with D uncertain. The DNA of the CDR3 is TGTGCCAGCAGTACCTATTCTGGAAACACCATATATTTT. Translating gives CASSTYSGNTIYF.